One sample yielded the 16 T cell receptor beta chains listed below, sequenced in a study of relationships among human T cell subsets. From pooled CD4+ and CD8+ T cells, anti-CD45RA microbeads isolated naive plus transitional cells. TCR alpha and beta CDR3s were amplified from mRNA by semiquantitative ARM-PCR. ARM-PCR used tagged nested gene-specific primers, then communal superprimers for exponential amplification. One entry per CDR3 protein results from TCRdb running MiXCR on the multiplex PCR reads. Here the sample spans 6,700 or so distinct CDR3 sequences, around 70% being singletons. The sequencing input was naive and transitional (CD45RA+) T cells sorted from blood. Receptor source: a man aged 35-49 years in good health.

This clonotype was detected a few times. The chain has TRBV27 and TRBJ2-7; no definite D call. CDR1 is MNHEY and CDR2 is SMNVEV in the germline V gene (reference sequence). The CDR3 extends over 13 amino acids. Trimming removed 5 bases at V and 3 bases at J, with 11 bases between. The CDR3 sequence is CASSPLNFYEQYF. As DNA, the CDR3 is TGTGCCAGCAGTCCACTTAATTTCTACGAGCAGTACTTC.

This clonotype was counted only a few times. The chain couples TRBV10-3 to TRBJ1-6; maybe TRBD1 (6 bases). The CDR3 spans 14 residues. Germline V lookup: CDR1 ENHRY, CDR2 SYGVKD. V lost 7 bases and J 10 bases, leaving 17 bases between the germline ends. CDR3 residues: CAIKPGDTNSPLHF. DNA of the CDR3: TGTGCCATCAAACCAGGGGACACGAACTCACCCCTCCACTTT.

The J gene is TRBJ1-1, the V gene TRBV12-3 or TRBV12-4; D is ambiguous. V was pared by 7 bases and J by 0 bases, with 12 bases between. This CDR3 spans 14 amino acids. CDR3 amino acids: CASTRSRVNTEAFF. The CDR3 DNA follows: TGTGCCAGCACCAGGAGTAGAGTGAACACTGAAGCTTTCTTT.

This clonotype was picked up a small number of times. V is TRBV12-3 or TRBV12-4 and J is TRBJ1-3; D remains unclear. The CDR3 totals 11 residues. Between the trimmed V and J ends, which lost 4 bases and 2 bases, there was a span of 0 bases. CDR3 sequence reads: CASSSGNTIYF. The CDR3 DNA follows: TGTGCCAGCAGTTCTGGAAACACCATATATTTT.

The CDR3 loop reads CASSFPGDGRSDTQYF. Here the CDR3 DNA reads TGTGCCAGCAGTTTCCCTGGCGACGGGAGGTCAGATACGCAGTATTTT. V usage is TRBV6-6 and J usage is TRBJ2-3; 7 nucleotides match TRBD2. The trim removed 4 bases at V and 4 bases at J, leaving 11 bases unmatched. This CDR3 has 16 amino acids. Germline CDR1 reads MNHNY; CDR2 reads SVGAGI (reference sequence).

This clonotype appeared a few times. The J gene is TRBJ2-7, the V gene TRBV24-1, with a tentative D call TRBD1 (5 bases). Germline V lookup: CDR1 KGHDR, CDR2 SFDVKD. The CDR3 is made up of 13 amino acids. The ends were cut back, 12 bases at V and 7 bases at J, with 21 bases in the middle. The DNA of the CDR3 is TGTGCCTCATTCAGACAGCACCTAGGGGAGCAGTACTTC. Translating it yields CASFRQHLGEQYF.

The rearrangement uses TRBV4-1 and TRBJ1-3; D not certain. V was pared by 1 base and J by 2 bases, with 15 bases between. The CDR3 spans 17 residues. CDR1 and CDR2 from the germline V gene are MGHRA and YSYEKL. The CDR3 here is CASSQGWVGQAGNTIYF. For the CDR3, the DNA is TGCGCCAGCAGCCAAGGATGGGTCGGGCAGGCTGGAAACACCATATATTTT.

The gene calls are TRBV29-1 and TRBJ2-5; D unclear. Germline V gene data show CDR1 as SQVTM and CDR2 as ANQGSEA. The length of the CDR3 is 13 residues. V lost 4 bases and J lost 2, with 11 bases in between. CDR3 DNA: TGCAGCGTTGTCGGACCGACTCAAGAGACCCAGTACTTC. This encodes CSVVGPTQETQYF.

The CDR3 sequence: CASRHPGQGATEAFF. The CDR3 bases are TGTGCCAGCAGGCATCCGGGACAGGGGGCAACTGAAGCTTTCTTT. J is TRBJ1-1 and V is TRBV6-6; 12 positions match TRBD1. V shed 6 bases, J shed 5 bases, and the junction held 7 bases outside the gene matches. This CDR3 is built from 15 residues. The germline CDR1 and CDR2 sequences are MNHNY and SVGAGI (reference sequence).

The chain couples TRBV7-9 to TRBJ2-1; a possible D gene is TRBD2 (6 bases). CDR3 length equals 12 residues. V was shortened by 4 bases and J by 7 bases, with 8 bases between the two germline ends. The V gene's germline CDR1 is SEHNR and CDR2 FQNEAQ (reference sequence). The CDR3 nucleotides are TGTGCCAGCAGCTCGGGGGTGAATGAGCAGTTCTTC. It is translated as CASSSGVNEQFF.

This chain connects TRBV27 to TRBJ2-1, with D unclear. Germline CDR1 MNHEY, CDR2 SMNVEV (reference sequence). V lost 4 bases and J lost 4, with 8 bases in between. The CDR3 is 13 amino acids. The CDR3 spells CASSWNQYNEQFF. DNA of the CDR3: TGTGCCAGCAGTTGGAACCAATACAATGAGCAGTTCTTC.

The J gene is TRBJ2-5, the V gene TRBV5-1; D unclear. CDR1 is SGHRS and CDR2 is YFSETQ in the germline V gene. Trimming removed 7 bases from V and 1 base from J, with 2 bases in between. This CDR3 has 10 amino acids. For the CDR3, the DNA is TGCGCCAGCGGCCAAGAGACCCAGTACTTC. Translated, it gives CASGQETQYF.

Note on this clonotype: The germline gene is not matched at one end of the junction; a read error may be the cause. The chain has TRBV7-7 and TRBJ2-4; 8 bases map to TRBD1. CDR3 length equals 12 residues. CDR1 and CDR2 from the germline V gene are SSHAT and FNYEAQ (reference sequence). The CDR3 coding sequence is TGTGCTAGCAGCTTGGACAGGGAGATTCAGTACTTC. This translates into CASSLDREIQYF.

CDR3 sequence: CASTLGSQETQYF. The CDR3 nucleotides are TGTGCCAGCACCCTGGGGAGCCAAGAGACCCAGTACTTC. The V and J genes are TRBV28 and TRBJ2-5; perhaps TRBD2 as D (5 bases). CDR1 is MDHEN and CDR2 is SYDVKM in the germline V gene. This CDR3 has 13 residues. Trimming removed 7 bases from V and 1 base from J, with 10 bases in between.

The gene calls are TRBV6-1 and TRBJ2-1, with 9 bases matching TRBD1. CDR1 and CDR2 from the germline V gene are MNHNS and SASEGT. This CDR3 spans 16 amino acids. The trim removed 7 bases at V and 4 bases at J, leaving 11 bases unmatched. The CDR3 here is CASKAPTGGQYNEQFF. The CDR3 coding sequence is TGTGCCAGCAAAGCACCAACAGGGGGCCAGTACAATGAGCAGTTCTTC.

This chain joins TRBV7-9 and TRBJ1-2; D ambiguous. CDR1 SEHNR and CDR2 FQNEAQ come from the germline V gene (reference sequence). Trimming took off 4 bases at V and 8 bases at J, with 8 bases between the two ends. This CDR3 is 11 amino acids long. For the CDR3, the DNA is TGTGCCAGCAGCTCCGACCTGGGCTACACCTTC. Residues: CASSSDLGYTF.